The 32 T cell receptor beta chains given below trace back to one sample, sequenced in a study of cytomegalovirus exposure and HLA in healthy donors. PCR employed 60 Vbeta and 13 Jbeta primers. TCRdb keeps only in-frame clones here, not all; method: immunoSEQ multiplex PCR. The sample gives some 90,000 clones, around 75% of which show up once; 3% is in the top ten. Material: PBMCs. These receptor sequences come from a man in his forties in good health and CMV-seronegative.

This clone was recorded at least ten times. This sequence joins TRBV10-3 and TRBJ2-7; the D gene is possibly TRBD2 (5 bases). The germline V gene has CDR1 ENHRY and CDR2 SYGVKD. V shed 7 bases and J shed 0 bases, with 13 bases lying between them. The length of the CDR3 is 14 residues. The CDR3 bases are TGTGCCATCATGGGCACGGGGAGCTCCTACGAGCAGTACTTC. This encodes CAIMGTGSSYEQYF.

The rearrangement joins TRBV9 to TRBJ1-1, with D possibly matching TRBD1 (5 bases). This CDR3 has 16 residues. V was clipped by 0 bases and J by 2 bases, with 14 bases between them. Germline assignment: CDR1 SGDLS and CDR2 YYNGEE. CDR3 nucleotides: TGTGCCAGCAGCGTAGGGGGTGGACACGAAAACACTGAAGCTTTCTTT. It specifies CASSVGGGHENTEAFF.

The genes are TRBV4-2 and TRBJ1-6; no firm D call. Germline V gene sequence: CDR1 LGHNA, CDR2 YNFKEQ. The CDR3 length is 16 residues. Trimming removed 1 base at V and 10 bases at J, with 17 bases between. The CDR3 bases are TGTGCCAGCAGCCAAGGCCGTGACGGAGTAATCTCACCCCTCCACTTT. Its translation is CASSQGRDGVISPLHF.

DNA of the CDR3: TGTGCCAGCAGCGTACAGGGGGGCGGCTACAATGAGCAGTTCTTC. Its translation is CASSVQGGGYNEQFF. The rearrangement links TRBV9 to TRBJ2-1; D may be TRBD1 (7 bases). The V end lost 1 base, the J end lost 3 bases, and 11 bases lay between the germline ends. Germline loops: CDR1 SGDLS, CDR2 YYNGEE. The CDR3 contains 15 residues.

With regard to this clone: The sample has other DNA sequences that encode this CDR3 too. The V call is TRBV6-5, the J call TRBJ2-7; 7 nucleotides agree with TRBD2. The CDR3 is 15 residues long. V shed 4 bases, J shed 2 bases, and the junction held 8 bases outside the gene matches. The germline gives CDR1 MNHEY, CDR2 SVGAGI. This CDR3 is CASSSFSGGAYEQYF. DNA for the CDR3: TGTGCCAGCAGTTCGTTTAGTGGGGGGGCCTACGAGCAGTACTTC.

The chain employs TRBV7-3 and TRBJ1-1; possibly TRBD1 for D (5 bases). Per germline, CDR1 SGHTA and CDR2 FQGTGA. CDR3 length equals 13 residues. V dropped 5 bases and J dropped 4 bases, with 11 bases sitting between them. CDR3 protein: CASSISGFTEAFF. In DNA, the CDR3 is TGTGCCAGCAGCATTTCAGGGTTCACTGAAGCTTTCTTT.

This clone was seen only a few times. This chain connects TRBV6-5 to TRBJ1-1; 7 nucleotides align to TRBD1. Germline V gene data show CDR1 as MNHEY and CDR2 as SVGAGI. With 11 bases clipped from V and 4 bases from J, the junction kept 13 bases outside the gene matches. CDR3 length equals 14 residues. The CDR3 is CAAHLQGLGTEAFF. CDR3 nucleotide sequence: TGTGCCGCACACTTACAGGGGTTGGGCACTGAAGCTTTCTTT.

V and J are TRBV5-4 and TRBJ1-2; unclear D gene. The CDR3 consists of 12 residues. Germline V gene sequence: CDR1 SGHNT, CDR2 YYREEE (reference sequence). Deletions cut 4 bases from V and 2 bases from J, with 6 bases between. As DNA, the CDR3 is TGTGCCAGCAGCCCCAGGAACTATGGCTACACCTTC. As protein: CASSPRNYGYTF.

V is TRBV27 and J is TRBJ2-3; tentative D call: TRBD1 (6 bases). Trimming stripped 5 bases from V and 3 bases from J, with 21 bases between. The germline V gene encodes CDR1 MNHEY and CDR2 SMNVEV (reference sequence). The CDR3 is 17 amino acids. CDR3: CASSPQRVQGGTDTQYF. DNA of the CDR3: TGTGCCAGCAGTCCCCAGAGGGTACAGGGTGGTACAGATACGCAGTATTTT.

This chain connects TRBV4-3 to TRBJ1-4, with D possibly matching TRBD1 (6 bases). With 3 bases removed from V and 0 bases from J, the gap between germline ends came to 11 bases. CDR1 is LGHNA and CDR2 is YSLEER in the germline V gene. The CDR3 runs 16 residues. DNA for the CDR3: TGCGCCAGCAGCCAGGGGACACGAGCAACTAATGAAAAACTGTTTTTT. This sequence encodes CASSQGTRATNEKLFF.

V usage is TRBV9 and J usage is TRBJ2-1; 9 bases are shared with TRBD2. CDR3 length: 17 residues. V lost 1 base to trimming and J lost 5 bases; unmatched junction nucleotides: 10. Germline V gene lookup returns CDR1 SGDLS and CDR2 YYNGEE. CDR3 sequence (DNA): TGTGCCAGCAGCGTAAGTAGTAGCGGGGGAGACAACAATGAGCAGTTCTTC. Residues: CASSVSSSGGDNNEQFF.

This clone has only a few counts. CDR3 residues: CASSFGTVNYGYTF. The CDR3 bases are TGTGCCAGTAGTTTCGGGACAGTTAACTATGGCTACACCTTC. The chain carries TRBV19 and TRBJ1-2; 7 bases map to TRBD1. The trim removed 5 bases at V and 1 base at J, leaving 4 bases unmatched. CDR3 length: 14 residues. Germline V gene lookup returns CDR1 LNHDA and CDR2 SQIVND (reference sequence).

The V and J genes are TRBV19 and TRBJ1-5; 11 bases match TRBD1. Germline assignment: CDR1 LNHDA and CDR2 SQIVND (reference sequence). The CDR3 totals 14 residues. Trimming at V came to 9 bases and at J to 7 bases, leaving 8 bases not matched to a gene. The CDR3 loop reads CASHRDRGYQPQHF. The CDR3, as DNA: TGTGCCAGCCACCGGGACAGGGGGTACCAGCCCCAGCATTTT. Full variable domain (outside the CDR3, taken from reference TRBV19 and TRBJ1-5): DGGITQSPKYLFRKEGQNVTLSCEQNLNHDAMYWYRQDPGQGLRLIYYSQIVNDFQKGDIAEGYSVSREKKESFPLTVTSAQKNPTAFYLCASHRDRGYQPQHFGDGTRLSIL.

The chain carries TRBV5-6 and TRBJ1-2, with a tentative D call TRBD1 (6 bases). The CDR3 sequence is 12 residues long. Germline CDR1 and CDR2: SGHDT and YYEEEE. Deletions cut 4 bases from V and 7 bases from J, with 11 bases between. The DNA of the CDR3 is TGTGCCAGCAGCAGAACAGGGAGTGGCTACACCTTC. Translating it yields CASSRTGSGYTF.

This clone was found a few times. The rearrangement joins TRBV6-6 to TRBJ1-4, with 8 bases fitting TRBD1. The CDR3 covers 15 residues. The germline V gene encodes CDR1 MNHNY and CDR2 SVGAGI (reference sequence). With V trimmed by 5 bases and J by 7 bases, 9 bases remained unmatched. CDR3 DNA: TGTGCCAGCAGTCAAAGTGGACAGGGAGGTGAAAAACTGTTTTTT. It yields the protein CASSQSGQGGEKLFF.

In its sample, this clone was seen once. The chain joins TRBV11-3 to TRBJ2-7, with TRBD1 identical over 9 bases. Germline CDR1 SGHNT, CDR2 YENEEA. J was trimmed by 2 bases and V by 3 bases; bases with no gene match: 8. CDR3 size: 16 residues. The CDR3 sequence is CASSFRWGTGTYEQYF. The DNA of the CDR3 is TGTGCCAGCAGCTTCAGGTGGGGGACAGGGACCTACGAGCAGTACTTC.

The chain recombines TRBV5-1 with TRBJ2-1; tentative D call: TRBD2 (7 bases). V lost 4 bases and J 4 bases, leaving 18 bases between the germline ends. The germline CDR1 and CDR2 sequences are SGHRS and YFSETQ. This CDR3 spans 16 amino acids. CDR3 coding DNA: TGCGCCAGCAGCCCTATAGGGGGGGGGCCTTACAATGAGCAGTTCTTC. As protein: CASSPIGGGPYNEQFF.

The chain links TRBV9 to TRBJ1-1; D is uncertain. CDR1 and CDR2 (germline): SGDLS, YYNGEE. This CDR3 region has 13 residues. Deletions cut 0 bases from V and 11 bases from J, with 14 bases between. CDR3 amino acids: CASSVDVVAEAFF. CDR3 bases: TGTGCCAGCAGCGTAGATGTAGTCGCCGAGGCTTTCTTT.

J is TRBJ2-3 and V is TRBV4-2, with D tentatively TRBD2 (6 bases). Germline lookup yields CDR1 LGHNA and CDR2 YNFKEQ. Trimming stripped 0 bases from V and 5 bases from J, with 9 bases between. There are 14 residues in the CDR3. As DNA, the CDR3 is TGTGCCAGCAGCCAAGATCGCGGGGAAGATACGCAGTATTTT. Encoded protein: CASSQDRGEDTQYF.

This chain connects TRBV5-4 to TRBJ1-1, with D uncertain. The V end was cut by 0 bases, the J end by 5 bases, with 11 bases between. CDR1 is SGHNT, CDR2 YYREEE, per germline (reference sequence). There are 14 residues in the CDR3. CDR3 amino acids: CASSLVEGSTEAFF. The CDR3 region has the DNA TGTGCCAGCAGCTTGGTTGAAGGGAGTACTGAAGCTTTCTTT.

This clone appeared a few times. The gene calls are TRBV28 and TRBJ1-4; no definite D call. Trimming left V 4 bases short and J 0 bases short, with 9 bases between. Germline V gene data show CDR1 as MDHEN and CDR2 as SYDVKM. The CDR3 runs to 15 residues. Written as DNA, the CDR3 is TGTGCCAGCAGTTCCCCAGTTGCAACTAATGAAAAACTGTTTTTT. Translation gives CASSSPVATNEKLFF.

A remark on this clone: A read error may produce the germline difference seen at one junction end. The rearrangement joins TRBV4-3 to TRBJ2-6; D perhaps matches TRBD2 (5 bases). CDR1 and CDR2 (germline): LGHNA, YSLEER. This CDR3 is 15 amino acids long. The CDR3 region is CAGSQGSSGANVLTF. The CDR3, as DNA: TGCGCCGGCAGCCAAGGGAGCTCTGGGGCCAACGTCCTGACTTTC.

A few counts support this clone. This rearrangement joins TRBV5-4 to TRBJ1-1, with a tentative D call TRBD1 (5 bases). Trimming shortened V by 7 bases and J by 7 bases, and 17 bases separated the two germline ends. Germline assignment: CDR1 SGHNT and CDR2 YYREEE (reference sequence). The CDR3 consists of 13 residues. CDR3 nucleotide sequence: TGTGCCAGCTATGGGGGGGGTAGTTATGAAGCTTTCTTT. Translating gives CASYGGGSYEAFF.

This chain uses TRBV28 with TRBJ2-5; the match to TRBD2 covers 7 bases. J was trimmed by 5 bases and V by 6 bases; bases with no gene match: 9. The CDR3 is 14 residues long. The germline CDR1 and CDR2 sequences are MDHEN and SYDVKM. The CDR3 protein is CASSLPWGGETQYF. The CDR3 DNA sequence: TGTGCCAGCAGCCTTCCCTGGGGGGGGGAGACCCAGTACTTC.

This sequence joins TRBV9 and TRBJ2-2; 7 nucleotides agree with TRBD2. Germline CDR1 reads SGDLS; CDR2 reads YYNGEE. V trimming: 4 bases; J trimming: 1 base; junction bases outside the gene matches: 4. The CDR3 spans 15 residues. In DNA, the CDR3 is TGTGCCAGCAGCCAGAGGGAGGGGAACACCGGGGAGCTGTTTTTT. This codes for CASSQREGNTGELFF.

This clone was observed once. The chain recombines TRBV7-6 with TRBJ1-1; D gene uncertain. CDR1 is SGHVS, CDR2 FNYEAQ, per germline. V lost 2 bases and J lost 1, with 5 bases in between. The CDR3 contains 13 residues. In DNA, the CDR3 is TGTGCCAGCAGCTTAAAGAGGAACACTGAAGCTTTCTTT. The encoded protein is CASSLKRNTEAFF.

As DNA, the CDR3 is TGTGCCAGCAGCCTGGGACTTAAGGTCGACGAGCAGTACTTC. Translation: CASSLGLKVDEQYF. The chain is built from TRBV27 and TRBJ2-7; a possible D gene is TRBD2 (6 bases). From germline, CDR1 is MNHEY and CDR2 SMNVEV (reference sequence). The CDR3 is 14 residues long. V was clipped by 6 bases and J by 5 bases, with 17 bases between them.

The rearrangement joins TRBV6-1 to TRBJ1-5, with 7 bases that match TRBD1. CDR1 is MNHNS and CDR2 is SASEGT in the germline V gene. V lost 1 base and J lost 2; bases outside the gene matches: 8. CDR3 length: 17 residues. The CDR3 is CASSEVVSQGGNQPQHF. In DNA, the CDR3 is TGTGCCAGCAGTGAAGTAGTCAGCCAGGGGGGCAATCAGCCCCAGCATTTT.

This clone was counted between two and nine times. V usage is TRBV10-3 and J usage is TRBJ1-1; D ambiguous. The germline CDR1 and CDR2 sequences are ENHRY and SYGVKD. There are 12 residues in the CDR3. V lost 9 bases and J 3 bases, leaving 11 bases between the germline ends. CDR3 in DNA: TGTGCCATAAGGAGGCGGGACACTGAAGCTTTCTTT. Protein: CAIRRRDTEAFF.

In its sample, this clone was seen a few times. At one boundary the junction diverges from the germline segment, which might be a read error. This chain links TRBV5-3 with TRBJ2-1; TRBD1 matches 7 bases. TRBV5-3 counts as an open reading frame of uncertain function. The CDR3 totals 11 residues. The CDR3 DNA sequence: TGTGCCACCCCGCCCGGGACAGAGCACTTCTTC. This translates into CATPPGTEHFF.

This sequence joins TRBV7-6 and TRBJ1-3; D not certain. This CDR3 spans 13 amino acids. CDR1 is SGHVS, CDR2 FNYEAQ, per germline. V was clipped by 7 bases and J by 4 bases, with 11 bases between them. This chain's CDR3 is CASNSKPGNTIYF. The CDR3 DNA reads as TGTGCCAGCAACTCAAAGCCGGGAAACACCATATATTTT. The full variable domain, rest sourced from reference TRBV7-6 and TRBJ1-3, is GAGVSQSPRYKVTKRGQDVALRCDPISGHVSLYWYRQALGQGPEFLTYFNYEAQQDKSGLPNDRFSAERPEGSISTLTIQRTEQRDSAMYRCASNSKPGNTIYFGEGSWLTVV.

Only one count was recorded for this clone. V usage is TRBV28 and J usage is TRBJ1-4; 8 nucleotides line up with TRBD1. This CDR3 is 15 amino acids long. CDR1 and CDR2 (germline): MDHEN, SYDVKM. V was clipped by 5 bases and J by 7 bases; unmatched bases: 9. The CDR3 DNA is TGTGCCAGCAGTCTTCAGACAGGGGCTACTGAAAAACTGTTTTTT. The encoded protein is CASSLQTGATEKLFF.